This T cell receptor (beta chain) was profiled in a study of cytomegalovirus exposure and HLA in healthy donors. TCRdb's copy holds only in-frame clones and misses some; the assay was immunoSEQ multiplex PCR. This sample yields approximately 56,000 clones, of which around nine tenths are seen a single time; roughly 1.1% belongs to the top ten. In germline, CDR1 is MNHEY, CDR2 SMNVEV (reference sequence). This CDR3 comprises 14 residues. The V gene lost 4 bases and the J gene lost 4 bases, with 14 bases spanning the gap. The chain recombines TRBV27 with TRBJ2-7, with D tentatively TRBD2 (6 bases). The sequence was collected from a man between 18 and 29 years old in good health and CMV-seronegative. Sequencing was carried out using PBMCs. Written as DNA, the CDR3 is TGTGCCAGCAGTTCACTCGGGACTTCTTACGAGCAGTACTTC. Protein: CASSSLGTSYEQYF.